This is a list of T cell receptor beta chains from one sample in a study of blood T cell repertoires in COVID-19. The protocol was immunoSEQ multiplex PCR, while the TCRdb copy is restricted to in-frame clones and leaves out a portion. This sample yields roughly 80,000 clones, of which 81% are seen a single time; 44% belongs to the top ten. Input material: peripheral blood. These receptors were taken from a man older than 75 with acute or convalescent COVID-19. CDR3s include the opening cysteine and the closing phenylalanine or tryptophan. The D gene is left open where the match is weak. Size tells how often a clone was seen (once, few, many) or the class of an expanded clone, and some rows leave it out.

d_gene: .; v_gene: TRBV18; abundance: .; j_gene: TRBJ1-1; CDR3nt: TGTGCCAGCTCCCCCCTGCAGGGGATACCGGACACTGAAGCTTTCTTT; CDR3aa: CASSPLQGIPDTEAFF
d_gene: TRBD1; v_gene: TRBV30; abundance: .; j_gene: TRBJ1-2; CDR3nt: TGTGCCTGGAACGAACAGGGGTTCTATGGCTACACCTTC; CDR3aa: CAWNEQGFYGYTF
d_gene: TRBD1; v_gene: TRBV5-4; abundance: once; j_gene: TRBJ1-1; CDR3nt: TGTGCCAGCAGCTCCGGACAGGGAGATGAAGCTTTCTTT; CDR3aa: CASSSGQGDEAFF
d_gene: .; v_gene: TRBV7-8; abundance: .; j_gene: TRBJ1-6; CDR3nt: TGTGCCAGCAGCGCCCAAGGGGCCCTCCACTTT; CDR3aa: CASSAQGALHF
d_gene: .; v_gene: TRBV10-3; abundance: once; j_gene: TRBJ2-3; CDR3nt: TGTGCCATCAGTGCGGAGCTGAGCACAGATACGCAGTATTTT; CDR3aa: CAISAELSTDTQYF
d_gene: TRBD1; v_gene: TRBV7-2; abundance: .; j_gene: TRBJ1-1; CDR3nt: TGTGCCAGCAGCTTATGGACAGGGATCACTGAAGCTTTCTTT; CDR3aa: CASSLWTGITEAFF
d_gene: TRBD1; v_gene: TRBV6-6; abundance: once; j_gene: TRBJ2-1; CDR3nt: TGTGCCAGCACCCACGGAGACAGGGGGTCCTACAATGAGCAGTTCTTC; CDR3aa: CASTHGDRGSYNEQFF
d_gene: TRBD1; v_gene: TRBV2; abundance: .; j_gene: TRBJ2-7; CDR3nt: TGTGCCAGCAGTCGGGACAGGGCAAGATACGAGCAGTACTTC; CDR3aa: CASSRDRARYEQYF
d_gene: .; v_gene: TRBV5-1; abundance: .; j_gene: TRBJ1-2; CDR3nt: TGCGCCAGCAGCTCCCAGGGGAACTATGGCTACACCTTC; CDR3aa: CASSSQGNYGYTF
d_gene: TRBD2; v_gene: TRBV5-1; abundance: .; j_gene: TRBJ2-1; CDR3nt: TGCGCCACCAGAGATGCTAGCGGGAGCTCCTACAATGAGCAGTTCTTC; CDR3aa: CATRDASGSSYNEQFF
d_gene: .; v_gene: TRBV28; abundance: .; j_gene: TRBJ1-6; CDR3nt: TGTGCCAGCAGTCCCGCGACATCTAATTCACCCCTCCACTTT; CDR3aa: CASSPATSNSPLHF
d_gene: .; v_gene: TRBV19; abundance: .; j_gene: TRBJ1-4; CDR3nt: TGTGCCAGTAGCGACCGACAGCCTGGAAGGGAAAAACTGTTTTTT; CDR3aa: CASSDRQPGREKLFF
d_gene: .; v_gene: TRBV30; abundance: .; j_gene: TRBJ2-5; CDR3nt: TGTGCCTGGAGTGAAGGTAGCGAGACCCAGTACTTC; CDR3aa: CAWSEGSETQYF
d_gene: TRBD1; v_gene: TRBV2; abundance: .; j_gene: TRBJ2-1; CDR3nt: TGTGCCAGCAGCCCGGACAGGGCCACCCACAATGAGCAGTTCTTC; CDR3aa: CASSPDRATHNEQFF
d_gene: .; v_gene: TRBV9; abundance: .; j_gene: TRBJ1-1; CDR3nt: TGTGCCAGCAGCGTAGATGGGCACTTCAACACTGAAGCTTTCTTT; CDR3aa: CASSVDGHFNTEAFF
d_gene: .; v_gene: TRBV6-2/TRBV6-3; abundance: .; j_gene: TRBJ2-7; CDR3nt: TGTGCCAGCAGTTACTGGGAGGACGAGCAGTACTTC; CDR3aa: CASSYWEDEQYF
d_gene: TRBD1; v_gene: TRBV5-1; abundance: .; j_gene: TRBJ1-2; CDR3nt: TGCGCCAGCAGCTCCGGGACAGCCTATGGCTACACCTTC; CDR3aa: CASSSGTAYGYTF
d_gene: TRBD1; v_gene: TRBV2; abundance: .; j_gene: TRBJ2-3; CDR3nt: TGTGCCAGCAGGGGACAGGGGCTAGGCACAGATACGCAGTATTTT; CDR3aa: CASRGQGLGTDTQYF
d_gene: .; v_gene: TRBV4-1; abundance: .; j_gene: TRBJ2-7; CDR3nt: TGCGCCAGCAGCCTCAGGGGTAAGGATTACGAGCAGTACTTC; CDR3aa: CASSLRGKDYEQYF
d_gene: TRBD2; v_gene: TRBV5-1; abundance: .; j_gene: TRBJ2-3; CDR3nt: TGCGCCAGCAGCCCGAGCGGGACCTTGGATACGCAGTATTTT; CDR3aa: CASSPSGTLDTQYF
d_gene: .; v_gene: TRBV7-2; abundance: .; j_gene: TRBJ2-2; CDR3nt: TGTGCCAGCAGCTTAGCAGCGGGCCGGGCTTCGAGGGGGCAGTCGAACACCGGGGAGCTGTTTTTT; CDR3aa: CASSLAAGRASRGQSNTGELFF
d_gene: .; v_gene: TRBV27; abundance: few; j_gene: TRBJ1-2; CDR3nt: TGTGCCAGCAGTTTAAAAGGTCCAGGGGAAGGCTATGGCTACACCTTC; CDR3aa: CASSLKGPGEGYGYTF
d_gene: .; v_gene: TRBV6-5; abundance: .; j_gene: TRBJ2-5; CDR3nt: TGTGCCAGCAGTTCTCGACAGGAGACCCAAGAGACCCAGTACTTC; CDR3aa: CASSSRQETQETQYF
d_gene: TRBD1; v_gene: TRBV5-1; abundance: .; j_gene: TRBJ2-5; CDR3nt: TGCGCCAGCAGCGTAACCGGGACAGGGTGGCTTCAAGAGACCCAGTACTTC; CDR3aa: CASSVTGTGWLQETQYF
d_gene: .; v_gene: TRBV7-8; abundance: .; j_gene: TRBJ2-3; CDR3nt: TGTGCCAGCAGCTCACGCCGCGGGCGGAGCCGCACAGATACGCAGTATTTT; CDR3aa: CASSSRRGRSRTDTQYF
d_gene: TRBD2; v_gene: TRBV27; abundance: few; j_gene: TRBJ2-1; CDR3nt: TGTGCCAGCAGTTTAACTAGCGGGAGCTCCTACAATGAGCAGTTCTTC; CDR3aa: CASSLTSGSSYNEQFF
d_gene: .; v_gene: TRBV24-1; abundance: once; j_gene: TRBJ1-1; CDR3nt: TGTGCCACCAGCGACAGGATGAACACTGAAGCTTTCTTT; CDR3aa: CATSDRMNTEAFF
d_gene: TRBD2; v_gene: TRBV19; abundance: many; j_gene: TRBJ2-3; CDR3nt: TGTGCCAGTAGCAGGACTAGCGGGAGCTTTGATACGCAGTATTTT; CDR3aa: CASSRTSGSFDTQYF
d_gene: TRBD2; v_gene: TRBV28; abundance: few; j_gene: TRBJ2-5; CDR3nt: TGTGCCAGCAGTTTAGATCTAGCGGGAGTCGGGGAGACCCAGTACTTC; CDR3aa: CASSLDLAGVGETQYF
d_gene: .; v_gene: TRBV18; abundance: few; j_gene: TRBJ1-5; CDR3nt: TGTGCCAGCTCATCTACAGGGCCAAATCAGCCCCAGCATTTT; CDR3aa: CASSSTGPNQPQHF
d_gene: TRBD2; v_gene: TRBV27; abundance: once; j_gene: TRBJ2-5; CDR3nt: TGTGCCAGCAGTCCGACTAGCGGGGACCAGGCCCAGTACTTC; CDR3aa: CASSPTSGDQAQYF